This T cell receptor (beta chain) was identified in a study of neurological immune-mediated disorders. Study results and caveats: The multiple sclerosis repertoire cluster was not associated with any clinical or MRI feature. One related-CDR3 cluster, identified by phylogenetic grouping, held the repertoires of 18 of 34 multiple sclerosis patients and was a possible signature.

Over 170 million TCR-beta sequences (from 15-18 subjects) were yielded by each sequencing run. TCRdb re-called the 5' RACE reads through MiXCR, storing one row per CDR3 protein. The sample has about 80,000 distinct CDR3 sequences, 5% to 6.5% seen once. Specified time point: longitudinal time-point 2. Unsorted libraries were generated from 2 million PBMCs. These cells had been stored in RNAlater at -80 C. To note about this clonotype: Its antigen is still unknown.

The CDR3 contains 14 residues. V was pared by 1 base and J by 2 bases, with 8 bases between. CDR1 LGHDT and CDR2 YNNKEL come from the germline V gene (reference sequence). The V call is TRBV3-1, the J call TRBJ1-2; D ambiguous. This sequence originates from a woman aged 55-70 years with multiple sclerosis. The sequencing sample was made of PBMCs. The CDR3, as DNA: TGTGCCAGCAGCCAAGTACAGCTAAACTATGGCTACACCTTC. Protein product: CASSQVQLNYGYTF.